What follows describes a single T cell receptor beta chain. These data are taken from a study of blood T cell repertoires in COVID-19. Study-level information: PBMCs, B-cell-depleted T cells, or T cells were the source of the cDNA or gDNA that made up the material.

Using immunoSEQ multiplex PCR, the repertoire was profiled, and TCRdb retains in-frame clones only, with some absent. The sample has about 200,000 clones, about 81% seen once. This CDR3 comprises 12 residues. Trimming cost V 11 bases and J 8 bases, with 18 bases left between them. The germline V gene encodes CDR1 SNHLY and CDR2 FYNNEI. Sequenced: peripheral blood. The V and J genes are TRBV2 and TRBJ1-2; D gene ambiguous. This receptor was identified in an elderly woman with COVID-19, enrolled during active disease. The CDR3 nucleotides are TGTGCCGGAAAGACGGTCCTGGAGGGCTACACCTTC. This translates into CAGKTVLEGYTF.